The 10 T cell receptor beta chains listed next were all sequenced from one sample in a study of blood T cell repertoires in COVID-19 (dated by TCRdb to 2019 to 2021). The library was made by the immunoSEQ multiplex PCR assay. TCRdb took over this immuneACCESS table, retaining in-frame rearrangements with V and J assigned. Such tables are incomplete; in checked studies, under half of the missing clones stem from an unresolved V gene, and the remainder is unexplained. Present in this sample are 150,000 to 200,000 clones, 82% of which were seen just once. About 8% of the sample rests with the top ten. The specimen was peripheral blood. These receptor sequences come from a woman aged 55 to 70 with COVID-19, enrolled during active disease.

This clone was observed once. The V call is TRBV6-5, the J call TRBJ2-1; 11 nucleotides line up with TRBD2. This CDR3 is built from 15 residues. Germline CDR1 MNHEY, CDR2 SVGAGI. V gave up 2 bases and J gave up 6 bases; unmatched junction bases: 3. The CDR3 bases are TGTGCCAGCAGTTACGGGACTAGCGGCCGCAATGAGCAGTTCTTC. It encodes CASSYGTSGRNEQFF.

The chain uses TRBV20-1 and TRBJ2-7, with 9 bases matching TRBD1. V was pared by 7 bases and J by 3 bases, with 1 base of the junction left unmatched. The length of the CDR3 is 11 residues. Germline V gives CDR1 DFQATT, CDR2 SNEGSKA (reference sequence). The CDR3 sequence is CSGQGVYEQYV. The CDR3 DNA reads TGCAGTGGACAGGGGGTCTACGAGCAGTACGTC.

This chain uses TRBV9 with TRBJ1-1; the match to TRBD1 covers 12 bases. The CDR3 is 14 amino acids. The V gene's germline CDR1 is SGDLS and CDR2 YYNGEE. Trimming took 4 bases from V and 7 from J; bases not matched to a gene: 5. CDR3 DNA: TGTGCCAGCAGCATCGGGACAGGGGGCGTTGAAGCTTTCTTT. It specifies CASSIGTGGVEAFF.

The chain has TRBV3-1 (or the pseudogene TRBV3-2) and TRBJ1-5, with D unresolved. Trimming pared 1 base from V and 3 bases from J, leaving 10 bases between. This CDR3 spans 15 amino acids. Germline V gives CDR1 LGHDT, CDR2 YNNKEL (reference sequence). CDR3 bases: TGTGCCAGCAGCCAAGGGGTCCAGGCCAATCAGCCCCAGCATTTT. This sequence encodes CASSQGVQANQPQHF.

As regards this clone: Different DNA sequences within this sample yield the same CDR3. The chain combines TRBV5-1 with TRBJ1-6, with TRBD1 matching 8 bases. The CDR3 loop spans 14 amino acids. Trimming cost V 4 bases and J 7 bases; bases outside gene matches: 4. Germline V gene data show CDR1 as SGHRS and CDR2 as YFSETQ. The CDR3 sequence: CASSLRDRNSPLHF. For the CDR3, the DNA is TGCGCCAGCAGCCTCCGGGACAGGAATTCACCCCTCCACTTT. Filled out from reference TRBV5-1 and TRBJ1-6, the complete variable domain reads KAGVTQTPRYLIKTRGQQVTLSCSPISGHRSVSWYQQTPGQGLQFLFEYFSETQRNKGNFPGRFSGRQFSNSRSEMNVSTLELGDSALYLCASSLRDRNSPLHFGNGTRLTVT.

DNA for the CDR3: TGTGCCAGTAGTGTAGCGGGAGGGTCGGCAGATACGCAGTATTTT. It codes for CASSVAGGSADTQYF. The genes are TRBV19 and TRBJ2-3; TRBD2 matches 11 bases. V dropped 5 bases and J dropped 4; count of bases not matched to a gene: 5. In germline, CDR1 is LNHDA, CDR2 SQIVND (reference sequence). The CDR3 sequence is 15 residues long.

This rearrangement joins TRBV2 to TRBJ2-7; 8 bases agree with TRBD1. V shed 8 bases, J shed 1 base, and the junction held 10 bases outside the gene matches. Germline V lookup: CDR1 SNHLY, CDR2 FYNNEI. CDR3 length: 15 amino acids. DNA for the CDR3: TGTGCCAGCGCACCCGACAGGGGATATTCCTACGAGCAGTACTTC. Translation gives CASAPDRGYSYEQYF.

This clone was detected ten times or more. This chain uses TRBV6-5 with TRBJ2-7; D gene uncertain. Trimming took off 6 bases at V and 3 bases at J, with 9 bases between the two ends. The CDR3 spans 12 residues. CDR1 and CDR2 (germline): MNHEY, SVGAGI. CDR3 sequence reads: CASSPVGYEQYV. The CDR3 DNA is TGTGCCAGCAGCCCGGTTGGCTACGAGCAGTACGTC.

The CDR3 sequence is CASSNRGGAGTDTQYF. As DNA, the CDR3 is TGTGCCAGCAGTAATAGGGGGGGCGCGGGCACAGATACGCAGTATTTT. The rearrangement joins TRBV27 to TRBJ2-3; tentatively, D is TRBD2 (7 bases). The V end was cut by 5 bases, the J end by 1 base, with 16 bases between. This CDR3 is 16 amino acids long. Germline V gene lookup returns CDR1 MNHEY and CDR2 SMNVEV (reference sequence).

The CDR3 DNA reads as TGTGCCAGCAGCGCCCTCCCCAGTGGTGGCGAGACCCAGTACTTC. The encoded protein is CASSALPSGGETQYF. This sequence joins TRBV9 and TRBJ2-5; D is unclear. V was cut by 3 bases and J by 5 bases, with 17 bases left in between. The CDR3 totals 15 residues. The germline V gene has CDR1 SGDLS and CDR2 YYNGEE. Combining the CDR3 with reference TRBV9 and TRBJ2-5 gives the whole variable domain DSGVTQTPKHLITATGQRVTLRCSPRSGDLSVYWYQQSLDQGLQFLIQYYNGEERAKGNILERFSAQQFPDLHSELNLSSLELGDSALYFCASSALPSGGETQYFGPGTRLLVL.